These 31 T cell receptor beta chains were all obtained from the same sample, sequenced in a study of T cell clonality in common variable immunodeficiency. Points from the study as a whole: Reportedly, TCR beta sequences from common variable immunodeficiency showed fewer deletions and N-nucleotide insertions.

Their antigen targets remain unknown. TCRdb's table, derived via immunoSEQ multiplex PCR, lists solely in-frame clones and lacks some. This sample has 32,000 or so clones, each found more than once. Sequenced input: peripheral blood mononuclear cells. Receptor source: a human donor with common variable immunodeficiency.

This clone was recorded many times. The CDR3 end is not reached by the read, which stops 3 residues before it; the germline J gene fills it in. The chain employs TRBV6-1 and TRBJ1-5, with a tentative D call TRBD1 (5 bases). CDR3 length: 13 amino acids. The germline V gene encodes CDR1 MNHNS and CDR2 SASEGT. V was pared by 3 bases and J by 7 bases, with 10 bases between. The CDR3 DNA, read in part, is TGTGCCAGCAGTGAGGCGGGGGAACAGCCC. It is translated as CASSEAGEQP. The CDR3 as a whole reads CASSEAGEQPQHF.

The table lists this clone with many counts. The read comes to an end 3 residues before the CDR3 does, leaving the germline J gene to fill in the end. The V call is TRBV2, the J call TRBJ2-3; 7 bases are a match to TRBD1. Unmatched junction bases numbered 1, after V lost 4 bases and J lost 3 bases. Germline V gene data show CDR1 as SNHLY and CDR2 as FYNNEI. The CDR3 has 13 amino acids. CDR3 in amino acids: CASSGTGTDTQYF. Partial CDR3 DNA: TGTGCCAGCAGTGGGACAGGTACAGATACG.

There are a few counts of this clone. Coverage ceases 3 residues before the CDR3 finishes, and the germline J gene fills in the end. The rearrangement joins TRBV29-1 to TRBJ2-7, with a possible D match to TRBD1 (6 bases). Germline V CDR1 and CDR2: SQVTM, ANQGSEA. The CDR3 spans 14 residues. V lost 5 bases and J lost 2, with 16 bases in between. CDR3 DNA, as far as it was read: TGCAGCGTTCCAACAGGGATGAGTCCCTACGAG. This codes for CSVPTGMSPYE. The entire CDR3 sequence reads CSVPTGMSPYEQYF.

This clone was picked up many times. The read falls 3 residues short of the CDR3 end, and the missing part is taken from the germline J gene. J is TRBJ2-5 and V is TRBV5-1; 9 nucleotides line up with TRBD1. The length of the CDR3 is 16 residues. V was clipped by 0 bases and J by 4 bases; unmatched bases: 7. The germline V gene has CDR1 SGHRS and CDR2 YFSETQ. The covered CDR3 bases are TGCGCCAGCAGCTTGGAAGGGACAGGGAGGTCAGAGACC. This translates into CASSLEGTGRSET. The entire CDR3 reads CASSLEGTGRSETQYF.

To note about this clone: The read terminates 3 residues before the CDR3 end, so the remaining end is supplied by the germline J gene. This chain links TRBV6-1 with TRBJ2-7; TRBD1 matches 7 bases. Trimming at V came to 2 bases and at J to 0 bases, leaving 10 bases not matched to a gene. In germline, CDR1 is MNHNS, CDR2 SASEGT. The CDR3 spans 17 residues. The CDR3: CASSELLGQALSYEQYF. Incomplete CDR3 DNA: TGTGCCAGCAGTGAATTGTTAGGACAGGCTCTCTCCTACGAG.

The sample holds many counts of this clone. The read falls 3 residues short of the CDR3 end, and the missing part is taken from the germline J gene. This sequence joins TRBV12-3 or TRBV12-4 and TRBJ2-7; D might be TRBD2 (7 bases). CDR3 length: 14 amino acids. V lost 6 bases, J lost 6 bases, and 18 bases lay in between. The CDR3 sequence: CASSRSAGAFEQYF. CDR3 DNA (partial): TGTGCCAGCAGCCGTTCGGCGGGGGCCTTCGAG.

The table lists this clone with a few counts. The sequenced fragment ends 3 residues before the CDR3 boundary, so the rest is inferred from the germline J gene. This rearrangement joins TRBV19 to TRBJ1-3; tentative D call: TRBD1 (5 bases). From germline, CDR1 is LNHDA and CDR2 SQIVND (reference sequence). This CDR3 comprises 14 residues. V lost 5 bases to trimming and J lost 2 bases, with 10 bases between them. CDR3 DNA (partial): TGTGCCAGTAGTCTACGGGGGACTGGAAACACC. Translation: CASSLRGTGNT. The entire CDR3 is CASSLRGTGNTIYF. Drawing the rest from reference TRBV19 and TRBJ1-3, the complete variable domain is DGGITQSPKYLFRKEGQNVTLSCEQNLNHDAMYWYRQDPGQGLRLIYYSQIVNDFQKGDIAEGYSVSREKKESFPLTVTSAQKNPTAFYLCASSLRGTGNTIYFGEGSWLTVV.

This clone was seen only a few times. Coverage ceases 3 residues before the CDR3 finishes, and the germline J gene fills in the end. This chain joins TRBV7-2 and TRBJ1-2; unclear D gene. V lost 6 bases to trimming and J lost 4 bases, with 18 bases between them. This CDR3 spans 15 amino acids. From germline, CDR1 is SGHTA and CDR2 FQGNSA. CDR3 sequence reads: CASSSDLRKTYGYTF. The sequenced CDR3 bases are TGTGCCAGCAGTTCAGATCTCAGGAAAACCTATGGC.

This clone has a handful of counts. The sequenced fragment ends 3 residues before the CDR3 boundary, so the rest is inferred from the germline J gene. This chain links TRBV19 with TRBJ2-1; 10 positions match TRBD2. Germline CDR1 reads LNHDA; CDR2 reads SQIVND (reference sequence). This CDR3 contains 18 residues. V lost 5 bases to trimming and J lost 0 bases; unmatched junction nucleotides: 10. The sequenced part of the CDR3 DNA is TGTGCCAGTAGTCCAGGTAGCGGGGGGCCTAGCTCCTACAATGAG. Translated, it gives CASSPGSGGPSSYNE. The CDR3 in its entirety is CASSPGSGGPSSYNEQFF.

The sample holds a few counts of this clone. The CDR3 loop reads CASSIYSIQGRGANVLTF. The sequenced part of the CDR3 DNA is TGTGCCAGTAGTATCTATTCAATACAGGGGCGGGGGGCCAACGTC. The genes are TRBV19 and TRBJ2-6, with 7 bases lining up with TRBD1. The read finishes 3 residues shy of the CDR3 end, and the germline J gene is used to complete it. The CDR3 is 18 amino acids. The J segment lost 4 bases and the V segment lost 3 bases, leaving 12 bases of the junction unmatched. Germline CDR1 LNHDA, CDR2 SQIVND (reference sequence).

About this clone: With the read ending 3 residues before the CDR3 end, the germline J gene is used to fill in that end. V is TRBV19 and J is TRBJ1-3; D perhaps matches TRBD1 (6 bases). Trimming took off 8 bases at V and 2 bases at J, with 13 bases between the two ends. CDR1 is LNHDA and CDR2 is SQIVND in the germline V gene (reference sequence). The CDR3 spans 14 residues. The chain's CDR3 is CASAWTDPGNTIYF. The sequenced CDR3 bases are TGTGCCAGTGCATGGACAGACCCTGGAAACACC.

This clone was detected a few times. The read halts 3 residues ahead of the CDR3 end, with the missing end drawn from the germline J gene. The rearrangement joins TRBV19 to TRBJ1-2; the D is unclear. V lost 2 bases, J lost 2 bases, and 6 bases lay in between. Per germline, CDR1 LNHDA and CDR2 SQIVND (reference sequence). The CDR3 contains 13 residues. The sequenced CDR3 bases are TGTGCCAGTAGTATAAGGCAAAACTATGGC. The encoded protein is CASSIRQNYG. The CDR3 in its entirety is CASSIRQNYGYTF.

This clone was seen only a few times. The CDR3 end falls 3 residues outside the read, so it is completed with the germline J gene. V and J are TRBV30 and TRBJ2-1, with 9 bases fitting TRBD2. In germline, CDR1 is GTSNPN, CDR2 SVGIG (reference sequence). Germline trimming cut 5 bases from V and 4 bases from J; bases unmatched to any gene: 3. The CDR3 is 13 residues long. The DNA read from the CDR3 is TGTGCCTGGGCCACTAGCGGGTACAATGAG. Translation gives CAWATSGYNE. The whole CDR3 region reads CAWATSGYNEQFF.

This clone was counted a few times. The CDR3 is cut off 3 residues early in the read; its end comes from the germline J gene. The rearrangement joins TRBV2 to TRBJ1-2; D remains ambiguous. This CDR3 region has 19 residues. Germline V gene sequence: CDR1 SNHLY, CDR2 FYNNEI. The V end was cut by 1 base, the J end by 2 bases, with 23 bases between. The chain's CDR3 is CASSEGLGQATILNYGYTF. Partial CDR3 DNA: TGTGCCAGCAGTGAAGGGCTGGGTCAGGCGACTATCCTCAACTATGGC.

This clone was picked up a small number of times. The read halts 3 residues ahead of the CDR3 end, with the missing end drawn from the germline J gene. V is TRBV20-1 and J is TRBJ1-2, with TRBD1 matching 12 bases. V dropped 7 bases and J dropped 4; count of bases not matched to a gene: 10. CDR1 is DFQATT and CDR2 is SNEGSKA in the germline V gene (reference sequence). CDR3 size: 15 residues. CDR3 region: CSVPPGQGARYGYTF. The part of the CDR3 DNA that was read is TGCAGTGTCCCGCCGGGACAGGGGGCTCGCTATGGC.

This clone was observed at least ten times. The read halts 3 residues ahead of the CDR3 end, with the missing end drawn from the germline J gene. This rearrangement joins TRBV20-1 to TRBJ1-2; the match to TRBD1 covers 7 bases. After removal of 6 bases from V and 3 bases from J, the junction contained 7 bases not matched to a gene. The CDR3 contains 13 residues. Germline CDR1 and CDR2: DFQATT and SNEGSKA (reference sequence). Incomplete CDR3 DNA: TGCAGTGCCCATGACAGGGAGGACTATGGC. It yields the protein CSAHDREDYG. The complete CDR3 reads CSAHDREDYGYTF.

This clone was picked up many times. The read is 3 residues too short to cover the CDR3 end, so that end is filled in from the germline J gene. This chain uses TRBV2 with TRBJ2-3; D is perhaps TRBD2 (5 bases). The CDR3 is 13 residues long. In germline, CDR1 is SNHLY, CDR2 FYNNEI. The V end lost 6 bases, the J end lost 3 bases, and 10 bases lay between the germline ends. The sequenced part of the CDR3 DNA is TGTGCCAGCAGGATCCTAGCTACAGATACG. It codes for CASRILATDT. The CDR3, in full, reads CASRILATDTQYF.

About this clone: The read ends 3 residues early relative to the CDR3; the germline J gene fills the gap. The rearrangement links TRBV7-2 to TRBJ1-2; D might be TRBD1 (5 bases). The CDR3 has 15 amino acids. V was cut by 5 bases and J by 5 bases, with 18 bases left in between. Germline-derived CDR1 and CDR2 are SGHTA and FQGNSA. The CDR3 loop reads CASSRAGQGLYGYTF. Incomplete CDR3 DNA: TGTGCCAGCAGCCGAGCCGGACAAGGTCTTTATGGC. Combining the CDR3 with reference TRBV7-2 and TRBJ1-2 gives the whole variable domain GAGVSQSPSNKVTEKGKDVELRCDPISGHTALYWYRQSLGQGLEFLIYFQGNSAPDKSGLPSDRFSAERTGGSVSTLTIQRTQQEDSAVYLCASSRAGQGLYGYTFGSGTRLTVV.

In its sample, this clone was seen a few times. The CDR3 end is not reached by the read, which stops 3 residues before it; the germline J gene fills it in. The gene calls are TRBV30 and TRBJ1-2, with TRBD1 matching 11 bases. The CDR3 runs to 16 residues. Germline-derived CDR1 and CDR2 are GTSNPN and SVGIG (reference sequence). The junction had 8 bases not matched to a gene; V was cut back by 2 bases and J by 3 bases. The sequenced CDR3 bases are TGTGCCTGGAGTTTAATTAGGACAGGGGGCTACTATGGC. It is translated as CAWSLIRTGGYYG. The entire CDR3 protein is CAWSLIRTGGYYGYTF.

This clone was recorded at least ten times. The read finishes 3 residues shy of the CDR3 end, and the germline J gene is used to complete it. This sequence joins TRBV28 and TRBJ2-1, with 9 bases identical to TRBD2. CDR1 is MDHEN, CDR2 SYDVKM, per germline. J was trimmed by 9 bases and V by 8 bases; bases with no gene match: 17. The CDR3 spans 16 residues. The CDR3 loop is CASGSVAGTSTGEQFF. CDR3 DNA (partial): TGTGCCAGCGGATCAGTAGCGGGGACTAGCACGGGTGAG.

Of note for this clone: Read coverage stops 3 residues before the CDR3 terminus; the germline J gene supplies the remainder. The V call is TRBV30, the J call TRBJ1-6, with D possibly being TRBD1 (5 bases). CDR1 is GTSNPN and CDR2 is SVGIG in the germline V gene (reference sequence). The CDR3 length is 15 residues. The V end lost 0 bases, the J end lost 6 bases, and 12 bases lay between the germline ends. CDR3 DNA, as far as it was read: TGTGCCTGGAGTGTTGGTTCAGGGATTAATTCACCC. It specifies CAWSVGSGINSP. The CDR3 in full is CAWSVGSGINSPLHF. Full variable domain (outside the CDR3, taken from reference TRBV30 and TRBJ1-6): SQTIHQWPATLVQPVGSPLSLECTVEGTSNPNLYWYRQAAGRGLQLLFYSVGIGQISSEVPQNLSASRPQDRQFILSSKKLLLSDSGFYLCAWSVGSGINSPLHFGNGTRLTVT.

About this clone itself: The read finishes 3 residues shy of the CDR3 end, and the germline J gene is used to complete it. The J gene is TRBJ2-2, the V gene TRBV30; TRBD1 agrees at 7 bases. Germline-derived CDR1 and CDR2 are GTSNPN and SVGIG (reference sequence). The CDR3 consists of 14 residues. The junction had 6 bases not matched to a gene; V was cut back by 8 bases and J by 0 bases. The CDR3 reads CAGARGTNTGELFF. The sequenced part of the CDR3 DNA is TGTGCCGGAGCCAGGGGGACGAACACCGGGGAG. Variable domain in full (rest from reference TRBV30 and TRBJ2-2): SQTIHQWPATLVQPVGSPLSLECTVEGTSNPNLYWYRQAAGRGLQLLFYSVGIGQISSEVPQNLSASRPQDRQFILSSKKLLLSDSGFYLCAGARGTNTGELFFGEGSRLTVL.

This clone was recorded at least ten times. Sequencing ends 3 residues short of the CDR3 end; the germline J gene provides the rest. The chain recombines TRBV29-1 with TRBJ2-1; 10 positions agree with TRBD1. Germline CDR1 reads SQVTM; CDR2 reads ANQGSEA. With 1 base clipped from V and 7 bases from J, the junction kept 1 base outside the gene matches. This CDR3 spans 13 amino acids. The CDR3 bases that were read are TGCAGCGTTGAAGGGACAGGGGGGAATGAG. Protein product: CSVEGTGGNE. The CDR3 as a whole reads CSVEGTGGNEQFF.

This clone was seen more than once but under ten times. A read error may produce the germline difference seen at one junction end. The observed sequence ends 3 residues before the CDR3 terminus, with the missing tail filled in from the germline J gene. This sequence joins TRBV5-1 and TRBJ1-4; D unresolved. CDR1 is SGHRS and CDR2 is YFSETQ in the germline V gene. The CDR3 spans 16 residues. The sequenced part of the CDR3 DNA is TGCGCCAGCAGCCCTTCTGGCATGGCAACTAAGGAAAAA. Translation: CASSPSGMATKEK. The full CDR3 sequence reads CASSPSGMATKEKLFF.

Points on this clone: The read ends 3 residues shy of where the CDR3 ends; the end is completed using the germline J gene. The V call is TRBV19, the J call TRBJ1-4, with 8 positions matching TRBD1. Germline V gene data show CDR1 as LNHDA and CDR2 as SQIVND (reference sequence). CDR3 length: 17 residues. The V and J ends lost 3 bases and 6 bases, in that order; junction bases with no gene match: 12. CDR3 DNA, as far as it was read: TGTGCCAGTAGTATCTTCCTACCGACAGGGGAGTATGAAAAA. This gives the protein CASSIFLPTGEYEK. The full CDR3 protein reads CASSIFLPTGEYEKLFF.

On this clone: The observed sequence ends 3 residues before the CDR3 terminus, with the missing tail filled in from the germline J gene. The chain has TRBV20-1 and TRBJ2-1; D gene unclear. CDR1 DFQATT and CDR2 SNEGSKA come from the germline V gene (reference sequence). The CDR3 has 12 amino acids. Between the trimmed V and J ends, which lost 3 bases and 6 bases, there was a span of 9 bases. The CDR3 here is CSASTASNEQFF. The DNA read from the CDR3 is TGCAGTGCTAGTACAGCTTCCAATGAG.

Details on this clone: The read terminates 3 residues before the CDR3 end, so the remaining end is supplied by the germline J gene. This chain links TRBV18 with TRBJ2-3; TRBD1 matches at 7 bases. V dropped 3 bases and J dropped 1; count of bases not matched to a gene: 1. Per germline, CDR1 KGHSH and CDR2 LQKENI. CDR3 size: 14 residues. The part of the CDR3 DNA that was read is TGTGCCAGCTCACCCGGACAGGGCACAGATACG. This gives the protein CASSPGQGTDT. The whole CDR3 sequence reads CASSPGQGTDTQYF.

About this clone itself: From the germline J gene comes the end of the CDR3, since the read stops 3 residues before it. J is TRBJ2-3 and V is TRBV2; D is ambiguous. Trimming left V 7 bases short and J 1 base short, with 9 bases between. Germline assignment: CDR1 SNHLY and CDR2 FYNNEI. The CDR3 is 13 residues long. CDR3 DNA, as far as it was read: TGTGCCAGCAATTCGGTCCGCACAGATACG. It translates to CASNSVRTDT. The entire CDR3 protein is CASNSVRTDTQYF. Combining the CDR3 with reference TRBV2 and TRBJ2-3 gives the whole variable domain EPEVTQTPSHQVTQMGQEVILRCVPISNHLYFYWYRQILGQKVEFLVSFYNNEISEKSEIFDDQFSVERPDGSNFTLKIRSTKLEDSAMYFCASNSVRTDTQYFGPGTRLTVL.

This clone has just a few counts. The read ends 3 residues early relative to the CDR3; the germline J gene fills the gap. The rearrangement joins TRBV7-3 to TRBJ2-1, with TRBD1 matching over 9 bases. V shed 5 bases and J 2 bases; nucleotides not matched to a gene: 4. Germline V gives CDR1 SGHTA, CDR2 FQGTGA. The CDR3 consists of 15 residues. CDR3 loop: CASSNDRGTYNEQFF. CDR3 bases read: TGTGCCAGCAGCAACGACAGGGGGACCTACAATGAG.

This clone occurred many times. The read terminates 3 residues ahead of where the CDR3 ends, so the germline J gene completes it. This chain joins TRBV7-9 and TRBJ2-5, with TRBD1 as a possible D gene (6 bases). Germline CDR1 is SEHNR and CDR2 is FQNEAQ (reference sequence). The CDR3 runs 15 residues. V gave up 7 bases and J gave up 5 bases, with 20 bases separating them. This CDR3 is CASTFSEGVRETQYF. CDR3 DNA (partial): TGTGCCAGCACTTTTAGCGAGGGGGTCAGGGAGACC.

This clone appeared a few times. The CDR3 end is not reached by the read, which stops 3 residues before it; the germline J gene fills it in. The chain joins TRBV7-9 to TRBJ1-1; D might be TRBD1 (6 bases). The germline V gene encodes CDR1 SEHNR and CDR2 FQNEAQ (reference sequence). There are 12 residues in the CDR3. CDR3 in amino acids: CASSPGDLAAFF. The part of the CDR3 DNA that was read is TGTGCCAGCAGCCCAGGGGATCTAGCA.